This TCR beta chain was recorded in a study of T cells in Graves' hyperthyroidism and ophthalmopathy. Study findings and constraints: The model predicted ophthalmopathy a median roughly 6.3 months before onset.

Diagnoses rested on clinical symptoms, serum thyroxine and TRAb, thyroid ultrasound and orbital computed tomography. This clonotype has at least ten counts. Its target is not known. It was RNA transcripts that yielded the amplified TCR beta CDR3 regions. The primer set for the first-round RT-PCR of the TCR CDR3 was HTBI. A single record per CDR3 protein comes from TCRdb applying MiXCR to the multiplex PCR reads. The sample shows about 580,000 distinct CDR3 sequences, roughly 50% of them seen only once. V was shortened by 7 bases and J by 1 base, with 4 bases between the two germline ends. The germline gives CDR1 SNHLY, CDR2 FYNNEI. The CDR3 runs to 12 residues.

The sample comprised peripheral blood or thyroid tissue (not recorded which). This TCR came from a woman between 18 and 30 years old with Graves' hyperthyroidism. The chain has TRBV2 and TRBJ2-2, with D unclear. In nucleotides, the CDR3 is TGTGCCAGCATTGAGAACACCGGGGAGCTGTTTTTT. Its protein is CASIENTGELFF.